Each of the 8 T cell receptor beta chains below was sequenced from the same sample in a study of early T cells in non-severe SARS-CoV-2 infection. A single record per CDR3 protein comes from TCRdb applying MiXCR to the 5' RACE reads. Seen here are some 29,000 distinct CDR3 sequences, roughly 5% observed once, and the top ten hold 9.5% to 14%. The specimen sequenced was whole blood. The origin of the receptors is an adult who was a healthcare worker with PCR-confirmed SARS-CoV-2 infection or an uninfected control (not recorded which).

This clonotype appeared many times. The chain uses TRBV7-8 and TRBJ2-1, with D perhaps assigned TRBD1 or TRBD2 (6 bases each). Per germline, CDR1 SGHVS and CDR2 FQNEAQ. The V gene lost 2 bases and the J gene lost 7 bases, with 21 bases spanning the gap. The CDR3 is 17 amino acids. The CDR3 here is CASSLRVRDKGGNEQFF. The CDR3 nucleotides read TGTGCCAGCAGCTTACGAGTCCGGGACAAGGGAGGAAATGAGCAGTTCTTC.

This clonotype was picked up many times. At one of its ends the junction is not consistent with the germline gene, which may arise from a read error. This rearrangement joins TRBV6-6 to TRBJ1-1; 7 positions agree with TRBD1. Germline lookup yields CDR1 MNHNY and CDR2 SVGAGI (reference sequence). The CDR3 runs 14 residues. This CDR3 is CASIPTGPLTEVFF. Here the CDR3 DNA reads TGTGCCAGCATCCCGACAGGGCCCCTCACTGAAGTTTTCTTT.

Here the CDR3 reads CAISIQAGAYEQYF. For the CDR3, the DNA is TGTGCCATCAGCATTCAAGCGGGAGCCTACGAGCAGTACTTC. The chain couples TRBV10-3 to TRBJ2-7, with TRBD2 identical over 8 bases. The CDR3 spans 14 residues. The V segment lost 6 bases and the J segment 2 bases; nucleotides outside the gene matches: 6. Germline V CDR1 and CDR2: ENHRY, SYGVKD.

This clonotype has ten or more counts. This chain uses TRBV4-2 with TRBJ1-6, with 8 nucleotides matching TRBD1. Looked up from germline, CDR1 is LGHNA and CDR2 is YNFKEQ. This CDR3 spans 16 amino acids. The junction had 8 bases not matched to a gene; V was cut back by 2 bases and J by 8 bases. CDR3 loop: CASSQTGQGFYSPLHF. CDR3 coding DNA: TGTGCCAGCAGCCAAACCGGACAGGGATTTTATTCACCCCTCCACTTT.

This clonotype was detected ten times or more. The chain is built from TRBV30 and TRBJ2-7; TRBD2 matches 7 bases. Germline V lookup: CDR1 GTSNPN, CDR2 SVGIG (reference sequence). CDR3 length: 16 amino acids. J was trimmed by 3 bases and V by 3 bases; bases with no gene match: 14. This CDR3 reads CAWSPAGGGGYYEQYF. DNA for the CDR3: TGTGCCTGGAGCCCCGCGGGTGGCGGGGGATACTACGAGCAGTACTTC.

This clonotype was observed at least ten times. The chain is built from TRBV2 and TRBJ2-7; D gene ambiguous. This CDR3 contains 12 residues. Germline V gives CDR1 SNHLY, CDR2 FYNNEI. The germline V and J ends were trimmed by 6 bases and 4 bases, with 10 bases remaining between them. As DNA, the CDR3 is TGTGCCAGCAGCCGGACGGTTTACGAGCAGTACTTC. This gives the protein CASSRTVYEQYF.

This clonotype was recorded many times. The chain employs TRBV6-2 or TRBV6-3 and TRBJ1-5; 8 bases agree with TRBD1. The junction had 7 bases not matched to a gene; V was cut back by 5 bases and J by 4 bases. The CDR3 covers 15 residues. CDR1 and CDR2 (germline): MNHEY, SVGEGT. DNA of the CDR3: TGTGCCAGCAGTACCGACAGGGGCAGGAATCAGCCCCAGCATTTT. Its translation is CASSTDRGRNQPQHF.

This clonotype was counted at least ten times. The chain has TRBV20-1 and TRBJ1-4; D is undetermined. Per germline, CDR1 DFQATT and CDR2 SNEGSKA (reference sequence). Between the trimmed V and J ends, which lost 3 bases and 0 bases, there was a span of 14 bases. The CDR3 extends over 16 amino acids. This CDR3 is CSASSRLTPTNEKLFF. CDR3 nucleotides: TGCAGTGCTAGTTCCAGATTAACCCCAACTAATGAAAAACTGTTTTTT.